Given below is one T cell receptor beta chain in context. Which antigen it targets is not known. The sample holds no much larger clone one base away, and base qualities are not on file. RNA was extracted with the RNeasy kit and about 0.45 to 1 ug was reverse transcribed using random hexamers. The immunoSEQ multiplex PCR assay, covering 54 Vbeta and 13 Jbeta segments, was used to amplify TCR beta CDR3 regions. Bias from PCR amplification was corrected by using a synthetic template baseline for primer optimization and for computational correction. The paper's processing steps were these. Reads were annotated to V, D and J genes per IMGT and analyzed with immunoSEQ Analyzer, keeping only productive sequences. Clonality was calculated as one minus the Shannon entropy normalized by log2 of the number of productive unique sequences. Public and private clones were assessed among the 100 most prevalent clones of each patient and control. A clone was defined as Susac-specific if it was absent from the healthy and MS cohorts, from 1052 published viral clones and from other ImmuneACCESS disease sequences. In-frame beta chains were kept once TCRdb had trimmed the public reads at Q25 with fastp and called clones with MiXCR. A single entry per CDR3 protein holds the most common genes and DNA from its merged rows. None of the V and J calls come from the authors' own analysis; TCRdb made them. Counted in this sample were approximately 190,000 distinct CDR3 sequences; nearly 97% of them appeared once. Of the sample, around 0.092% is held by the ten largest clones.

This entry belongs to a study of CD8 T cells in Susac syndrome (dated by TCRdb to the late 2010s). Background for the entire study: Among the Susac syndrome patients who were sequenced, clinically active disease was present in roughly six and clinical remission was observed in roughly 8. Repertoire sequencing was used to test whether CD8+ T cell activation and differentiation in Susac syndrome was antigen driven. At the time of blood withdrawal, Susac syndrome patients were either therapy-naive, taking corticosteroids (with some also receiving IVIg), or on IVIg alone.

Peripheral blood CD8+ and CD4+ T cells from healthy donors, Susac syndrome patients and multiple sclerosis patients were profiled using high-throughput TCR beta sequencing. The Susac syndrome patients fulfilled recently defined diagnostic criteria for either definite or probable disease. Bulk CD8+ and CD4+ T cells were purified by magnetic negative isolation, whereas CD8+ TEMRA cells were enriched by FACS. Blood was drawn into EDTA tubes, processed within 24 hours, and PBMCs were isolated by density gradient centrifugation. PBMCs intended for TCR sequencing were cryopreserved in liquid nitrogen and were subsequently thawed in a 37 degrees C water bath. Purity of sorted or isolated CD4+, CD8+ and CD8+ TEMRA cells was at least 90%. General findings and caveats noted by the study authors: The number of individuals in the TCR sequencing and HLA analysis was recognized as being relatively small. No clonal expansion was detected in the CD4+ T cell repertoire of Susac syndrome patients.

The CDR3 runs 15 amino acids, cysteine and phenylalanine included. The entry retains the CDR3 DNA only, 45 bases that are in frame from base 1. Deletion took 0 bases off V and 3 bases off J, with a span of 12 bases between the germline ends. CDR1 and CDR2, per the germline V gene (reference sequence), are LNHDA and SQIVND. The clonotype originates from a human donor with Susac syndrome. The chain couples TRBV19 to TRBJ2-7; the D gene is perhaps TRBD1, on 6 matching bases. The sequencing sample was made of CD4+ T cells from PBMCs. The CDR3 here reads CASSIDQQGFYEQYF. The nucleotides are TGTGCCAGTAGTATAGATCAACAGGGCTTCTACGAGCAGTACTTC.